The TCR beta chain described here comes from a study of blood T cell repertoires in COVID-19. Study information: Both acute and convalescent COVID-19 samples were obtained from the United States, Italy and Spain. PBMCs, B-cell-depleted T cells, or T cells were the source of the cDNA or gDNA that made up the material.

CDR1 is LGHNA and CDR2 is YSLEER in the germline V gene. V lost 0 bases to trimming and J lost 4 bases; unmatched junction nucleotides: 13. The CDR3 has 18 residues. In the original analysis: From reference gene primer amplification, estimates of nucleated cell counts were derived. Produced via immunoSEQ multiplex PCR; TCRdb's table is partial and in-frame only. V, J and clone size reflect that table, while D and trimming were determined from the DNA. The sample carries about 100,000 clones, 87% recorded once. This clonotype was obtained from a man aged 25 to 45 in a cohort sampled during active COVID-19. Sequencing used peripheral blood. This chain uses TRBV4-3 with TRBJ2-5; 8 bases agree with TRBD2. The CDR3 DNA follows: TGCGCCAGCAGCCAAGAACGGCCGGGGGGGCTTACTGCAGAGACCCAGTACTTC. It yields the protein CASSQERPGGLTAETQYF.